A selection of T cell receptor beta chains follows, all from one sample in a study of cytomegalovirus exposure and HLA in healthy donors. Using immunoSEQ multiplex PCR, the repertoire was profiled, and TCRdb retains in-frame clones only, with some absent. The table shows about 160,000 clones, with around 85% occurring only once. What was sequenced was PBMCs. These receptors came from a boy aged 2 to 10 in good health and CMV-seronegative. CDR3s include the opening cysteine and the closing phenylalanine or tryptophan. D genes are given only for firm matches. Only part of the rows carry a size: once, few, many, or a class if the clone is expanded.

TRBJ2-1 | TRBD2 | NA | TRBV25-1 | TGTGCCAGCAGTGGGACTAGCGGGGGACCCTACAATGAGCAGTTCTTC | CASSGTSGGPYNEQFF
TRBJ2-3 | TRBD2 | once | TRBV5-1 | TGCGCCAGCAGCCCGGGACTAGCGGGAGGGCCGAGCACAGATACGCAGTATTTT | CASSPGLAGGPSTDTQYF
TRBJ2-2 | NA | NA | TRBV19 | TGTGCCAGTATCAACACGGACTCTTACACCGGGGAGCTGTTTTTT | CASINTDSYTGELFF
TRBJ2-2 | TRBD1 | NA | TRBV6-4 | TGTGCCAGCAGTGGGACAGGGGCAGCCGGGGAGCTGTTTTTT | CASSGTGAAGELFF
TRBJ2-6 | TRBD2 | once | TRBV7-9 | TGTGCCAGCAGCACCCCGGGACTAGCGGGAGGGACTGGGGCCAACGTCCTGACTTTC | CASSTPGLAGGTGANVLTF
TRBJ2-5 | TRBD2 | NA | TRBV15 | TGTGCCACCAGCAAAAGACTAGCGGGGCAAGAGACCCAGTACTTC | CATSKRLAGQETQYF
TRBJ1-1 | TRBD1 | NA | TRBV5-1 | TGCGCCAGCAGCTTGGGACAGGGGCCCACTGAAGCTTTCTTT | CASSLGQGPTEAFF
TRBJ1-1 | NA | few | TRBV9 | TGTGCCAGCAGCGTAGCTACTCCTCTAGCTTTCTTT | CASSVATPLAFF
TRBJ2-1 | TRBD2 | NA | TRBV15 | TGTGCCACCAGCAGCACCACCTCGGGACTAGCCTACAATGAGCAGTTCTTC | CATSSTTSGLAYNEQFF
TRBJ2-5 | TRBD1 | NA | TRBV11-2 | TGTGCCAGCAGCTTAGAAGACAGGGGAATCCCCTTAGAGACCCAGTACTTC | CASSLEDRGIPLETQYF
TRBJ2-5 | NA | NA | TRBV5-1 | TGCGCCAGCAGCCCCGGACTAAAGGAGACCCAGTACTTC | CASSPGLKETQYF
TRBJ1-1 | NA | NA | TRBV7-8 | TGTGCCAGCAGCTATCAACCTGACATGGCCACTGAAGCTTTCTTT | CASSYQPDMATEAFF
TRBJ2-3 | NA | few | TRBV28 | TGTGCCAGCAGTTTTTTATTCGGGAAAAAGGATAGCACAGATACGCAGTATTTT | CASSFLFGKKDSTDTQYF
TRBJ2-1 | NA | once | TRBV5-1 | TGCGCCAGTCGGGGGGAGGGGGTAGCCTTTTCCCAGTTCTTC | CASRGEGVAFSQFF
TRBJ2-7 | NA | NA | TRBV6-5 | TGTGCCAGCAGTTACTCGGCAGGAGGCGAGCAGTACTTC | CASSYSAGGEQYF
TRBJ1-2 | TRBD1 | NA | TRBV6-1 | TGTGCCAGCAGGGGACAGGGACGGGGCTACACCTTC | CASRGQGRGYTF
TRBJ1-1 | NA | once | TRBV28 | TGTGCCAGCAGTTTCTCGGGGTTGAACACTGAAGCTTTCTTT | CASSFSGLNTEAFF
TRBJ1-5 | NA | NA | TRBV10-2 | TGCGCCAGCAGTCCCACAGGGCCCCTTGGGAGCAATCAGCCCCAGCATTTT | CASSPTGPLGSNQPQHF
TRBJ2-7 | TRBD2 | NA | TRBV2 | TGTGCCAGCAGTGCTCCCTTTTGGACTAGCGGGAACTACGAGCAGTACTTC | CASSAPFWTSGNYEQYF
TRBJ2-3 | NA | NA | TRBV5-6 | TGTGCCAGCAGCCCGACGGGACTCCCCCCAGATACGCAGTATTTT | CASSPTGLPPDTQYF
TRBJ2-6 | NA | once | TRBV5-1 | TGCGCCACCTCACCCCCTGGCGGGGCTGGGGCCAACGTCCTGACTTTC | CATSPPGGAGANVLTF
TRBJ2-1 | NA | NA | TRBV9 | TGTGCCAGCAGCGCCCTAGGGGGTTATAATGAGCAGTTCTTC | CASSALGGYNEQFF
TRBJ2-5 | TRBD2 | NA | TRBV6-1 | TGTGCCAGCAGTGAGGGGGGACTAGCGGGAGGAGAGACCCAGTACTTC | CASSEGGLAGGETQYF
TRBJ2-4 | TRBD1 | few | TRBV7-2 | TGTGCCAGCAGCTGGACAGGGGTTTCCAAAAACATTCAGTACTTC | CASSWTGVSKNIQYF
TRBJ2-1 | TRBD2 | NA | TRBV2 | TGTGCCAGCAGGCCGACTAGCGGCGAACACAATGAGCAGTTCTTC | CASRPTSGEHNEQFF
TRBJ1-3 | TRBD1 | NA | TRBV7-9 | TGTGCCAGCAGCGGATCCGGGACAGGGAATGGAAACACCATATATTTT | CASSGSGTGNGNTIYF
TRBJ1-3 | NA | NA | TRBV4-1 | TGCGCCAGCAGCCAAGAAAGCCTCGTCTCTGGAAACACCATATATTTT | CASSQESLVSGNTIYF
TRBJ2-5 | NA | NA | TRBV10-3 | TGTGCCATCAGTGACGCGCAAGAGACCCAGTACTTC | CAISDAQETQYF
TRBJ2-2 | TRBD2 | NA | TRBV13 | TGTGCCAGCAGCCTTTACATAAGGACTAGCGGGAGATCGAACACCGGGGAGCTGTTTTTT | CASSLYIRTSGRSNTGELFF
TRBJ2-3 | TRBD2 | NA | TRBV29-1 | TGCAGCGCAGGGACTAGCGGGGTTAGCACAGATACGCAGTATTTT | CSAGTSGVSTDTQYF
TRBJ2-7 | NA | NA | TRBV7-2 | TGTGCCAGCAGCTTAGGGGCAGAGAAGCAGTACTTC | CASSLGAEKQYF
TRBJ1-4 | TRBD1 | NA | TRBV27 | TGTGCCAGCAGCCGAACAGGGGCCACAACTAATGAAAAACTGTTTTTT | CASSRTGATTNEKLFF
TRBJ2-5 | TRBD2 | NA | TRBV5-1 | TGCGCCAGCAGCTTGCTTACTAGCGCCGGGATCGGCCAAGAGACCCAGTACTTC | CASSLLTSAGIGQETQYF
TRBJ2-1 | TRBD2 | NA | TRBV5-1 | TGCGCCAGCAGCTTGGCTGTAGGGACTAGGGGGAGCTCCTACAATGAGCAGTTCTTC | CASSLAVGTRGSSYNEQFF
TRBJ1-3 | TRBD1 | NA | TRBV5-4 | TGTGCCAGCAGCCCGGGGACAGGGGGCTCTGGAAACACCATATATTTT | CASSPGTGGSGNTIYF
TRBJ2-2 | TRBD1 | NA | TRBV12-5 | TGTGCTAGTGGTTCCTGGACAGGGGGAATAGTGGGGAACACCGGGGAGCTGTTTTTT | CASGSWTGGIVGNTGELFF
TRBJ1-5 | NA | once | TRBV9 | TGTGCCAGCAGCGTATCCAACGGGGAGAATCAGCCCCAGCATTTT | CASSVSNGENQPQHF
TRBJ1-2 | NA | once | TRBV16 | TGTGCCAGCAGCCCCTCCGAGAGTGGCTACACCTTC | CASSPSESGYTF
TRBJ2-5 | TRBD2 | NA | TRBV7-6 | TGTGCCAGCAGCTTAGGGGAGGGCCCCCAAGAGACCCAGTACTTC | CASSLGEGPQETQYF
TRBJ1-4 | NA | NA | TRBV6-6 | TGTGCCAGCAGTGGCAGAGGAGAAAAACTGTTTTTT | CASSGRGEKLFF
TRBJ2-1 | NA | NA | TRBV6-1 | TGTGCCAGCTCAAACAATGAGCAGTTCTTC | CASSNNEQFF
TRBJ1-1 | NA | NA | TRBV28 | TGTGCCAGCACCGCCGCGGATTACCGTAACACTGAAGCTTTCTTT | CASTAADYRNTEAFF
TRBJ2-1 | NA | NA | TRBV30 | TGTGCCTGGAGCCCGAGATGGAGCTCCTACAATGAGCAGTTCTTC | CAWSPRWSSYNEQFF
TRBJ2-7 | NA | NA | TRBV6-1 | TGTGCCAGCAGTGAGCGGGACTCCTACGAGCAGTACTTC | CASSERDSYEQYF
TRBJ2-5 | NA | once | TRBV7-9 | TGTTCCAGCGGGCGGGTACAAGAGACCCAGTACTTC | CSSGRVQETQYF
TRBJ2-3 | NA | NA | TRBV19 | TGTGCCAGTAGTTTCGATAGCGGCACAGATACGCAGTATTTT | CASSFDSGTDTQYF
TRBJ1-1 | NA | NA | TRBV9 | TGTGCCAGCAGCGGACCGGGACAGAACACTGAAGCTTTCTTT | CASSGPGQNTEAFF
TRBJ2-7 | NA | NA | TRBV5-5 | TGTGCCAGCACCTTGGCTTTAATTAGCTACGAGCAGTACTTC | CASTLALISYEQYF
TRBJ2-1 | NA | NA | TRBV2 | TGTGCCAGCAAGACCGGGGAAAGCTCCTACAATGAGCAGTTCTTC | CASKTGESSYNEQFF